A single sample gave rise to the 16 T cell receptor beta chains below, sequenced in a study of shared clonotypes between healthy human individuals. Assay used: immunoSEQ multiplex PCR; TCRdb lists only in-frame clones, some missing. The repertoire has about 870,000 clones, 92% of them found once; the top ten carry 24%. Selected positively for CCR7 and CD45RO-negative, naive CD8 cells excluded terminally differentiated effector memory CD45RA+ cells. The sequencing input was naive CD8+ T cells sorted from blood. Receptors were obtained from a man between 25 and 39 years old in good health.

V usage is TRBV27 and J usage is TRBJ2-4; 9 nucleotides match TRBD1. Germline-derived CDR1 and CDR2 are MNHEY and SMNVEV (reference sequence). V lost 5 bases and J lost 6; bases outside the gene matches: 8. The CDR3 is 15 residues long. CDR3 in amino acids: CASSAETGGLNIQYF. The DNA of the CDR3 is TGTGCCAGCAGTGCCGAGACAGGGGGTTTAAACATTCAGTACTTC.

The chain employs TRBV7-6 and TRBJ2-2; D is unclear. The germline gives CDR1 SGHVS, CDR2 FNYEAQ. The germline V and J ends were trimmed by 6 bases and 0 bases, with 8 bases remaining between them. This CDR3 is built from 14 residues. The CDR3 DNA reads TGTGCCAGCAGTATCGGAACGAACACCGGGGAGCTGTTTTTT. Translated, it gives CASSIGTNTGELFF.

V is TRBV27 and J is TRBJ1-1; weak D call: TRBD1 (6 bases). The germline gives CDR1 MNHEY, CDR2 SMNVEV (reference sequence). V shed 9 bases and J shed 4 bases, with 21 bases lying between them. CDR3 length: 15 residues. The CDR3 protein is CASSGIKGGITEAFF. The DNA of the CDR3 is TGTGCCAGTAGTGGCATCAAGGGGGGAATCACTGAAGCTTTCTTT.

The J gene is TRBJ2-1, the V gene TRBV7-9; the D gene is possibly TRBD2 (6 bases). Germline values: CDR1 SEHNR, CDR2 FQNEAQ (reference sequence). The CDR3 has 16 residues. The V end was cut by 6 bases, the J end by 5 bases, with 20 bases between. CDR3 loop: CASSLGRRGGHNEQFF. CDR3 DNA sequence: TGTGCCAGCAGTTTGGGTCGGCGGGGCGGTCACAATGAGCAGTTCTTC.

The genes are TRBV7-9 and TRBJ1-5; 9 bases fit TRBD1. From germline, CDR1 is SEHNR and CDR2 FQNEAQ (reference sequence). V lost 4 bases and J lost 2; bases outside the gene matches: 3. This CDR3 has 15 residues. The CDR3 spells CASSYTGGGNQPQHF. As DNA, the CDR3 is TGTGCCAGCAGCTATACAGGGGGCGGCAATCAGCCCCAGCATTTT.

The chain combines TRBV2 with TRBJ2-7, with D unresolved. Trimming pared 10 bases from V and 2 bases from J, leaving 9 bases between. This CDR3 is 11 amino acids long. Looked up from germline, CDR1 is SNHLY and CDR2 is FYNNEI. CDR3 amino acids: CATRWAYEQYF. CDR3 DNA: TGTGCCACCCGTTGGGCCTACGAGCAGTACTTC.

The V and J genes are TRBV6-5 and TRBJ2-1; the D gene is possibly TRBD2 (6 bases). V lost 0 bases, J lost 5 bases, and 14 bases lay in between. The CDR3 extends over 16 amino acids. Germline assignment: CDR1 MNHEY and CDR2 SVGAGI. CDR3 protein: CASSYSSGGANNEQFF. CDR3 sequence (DNA): TGTGCCAGCAGTTACTCGTCGGGCGGGGCGAACAATGAGCAGTTCTTC.

The V gene is TRBV19, the J gene TRBJ1-1; D is perhaps TRBD1 (5 bases). From germline, CDR1 is LNHDA and CDR2 SQIVND (reference sequence). V was clipped by 3 bases and J by 6 bases, with 14 bases between them. The CDR3 sequence is 14 residues long. The CDR3 here is CASSIAAGMAEAFF. In nucleotides, the CDR3 is TGTGCCAGTAGTATCGCGGCAGGGATGGCTGAAGCTTTCTTT.

In this sample, this clone turned up once. V gene TRBV14 combines with J gene TRBJ2-7; TRBD2 agrees at 8 bases. Trimming removed 1 base from V and 3 bases from J; junction bases left unmatched: 5. Germline-derived CDR1 and CDR2 are SGHDN and FVKESK. This CDR3 comprises 15 residues. The CDR3 region has the DNA TGTGCCAGCAGCCAAGGGGACGGGAGGGGCTACGAGCAGTACTTC. Amino acid sequence: CASSQGDGRGYEQYF. The whole variable domain, remainder taken from reference TRBV14 and TRBJ2-7, is EAGVTQFPSHSVIEKGQTVTLRCDPISGHDNLYWYRRVMGKEIKFLLHFVKESKQDESGMPNNRFLAERTGGTYSTLKVQPAELEDSGVYFCASSQGDGRGYEQYFGPGTRLTVT.

The CDR3 loop reads CASSSLTGNLGNTIYF. CDR3 bases: TGTGCCAGCAGCTCCCTGACAGGAAATCTTGGAAACACCATATATTTT. The gene calls are TRBV7-9 and TRBJ1-3; D possibly corresponds to TRBD1 (6 bases). Trimming cost V 4 bases and J 3 bases, with 16 bases left between them. This CDR3 is 16 amino acids long. Germline values: CDR1 SEHNR, CDR2 FQNEAQ (reference sequence).

J is TRBJ2-7 and V is TRBV7-9; D is unresolved. Trimming cost V 3 bases and J 4 bases, with 13 bases left between them. Germline V gives CDR1 SEHNR, CDR2 FQNEAQ (reference sequence). This CDR3 has 14 amino acids. The CDR3 loop is CASSFWGNEYEQYF. The CDR3 coding sequence is TGTGCCAGCAGCTTCTGGGGTAATGAGTACGAGCAGTACTTC.

CDR3 bases: TGTGCCAGCAGTTCTCTACCGGGACAGGAGATCAATCAGCCCCAGCATTTT. It encodes CASSSLPGQEINQPQHF. The J gene is TRBJ1-5, the V gene TRBV27; TRBD1 matches at 8 bases. Unmatched junction bases numbered 11, after V lost 4 bases and J lost 3 bases. CDR3 length: 17 amino acids. Germline CDR1 reads MNHEY; CDR2 reads SMNVEV (reference sequence).

CDR3 residues: CASSQLIGRSGDEQFF. The CDR3 bases are TGCGCCAGCAGCCAACTCATTGGGAGGTCGGGGGATGAGCAGTTCTTC. This chain links TRBV4-3 with TRBJ2-1; maybe TRBD2 (6 bases). CDR3 size: 16 residues. Trimming stripped 2 bases from V and 8 bases from J, with 19 bases between. The germline gives CDR1 LGHNA, CDR2 YSLEER.

The V and J genes are TRBV4-1 and TRBJ1-5; D remains unclear. The CDR3 is made up of 17 amino acids. Germline V gives CDR1 MGHRA, CDR2 YSYEKL. Trimming left V 0 bases short and J 5 bases short, with 17 bases between. Here the CDR3 DNA reads TGCGCCAGCAGCCAAGATTATGGCGGGCCGCAGGATCAGCCCCAGCATTTT. It specifies CASSQDYGGPQDQPQHF.

This chain uses TRBV30 with TRBJ2-7, with D tentatively TRBD2 (6 bases). Trimming cost V 4 bases and J 2 bases, with 12 bases left between them. CDR3 length: 13 residues. The germline V gene encodes CDR1 GTSNPN and CDR2 SVGIG (reference sequence). The CDR3 DNA sequence: TGTGCCTGGAAGGGCGGGATGACCTACGAGCAGTACTTC. Translating it yields CAWKGGMTYEQYF. The variable domain in full, completed from reference TRBV30 and TRBJ2-7, reads SQTIHQWPATLVQPVGSPLSLECTVEGTSNPNLYWYRQAAGRGLQLLFYSVGIGQISSEVPQNLSASRPQDRQFILSSKKLLLSDSGFYLCAWKGGMTYEQYFGPGTRLTVT.

J is TRBJ2-7 and V is TRBV27; 8 bases match TRBD2. CDR3 length: 16 residues. Trimming removed 4 bases from V and 2 bases from J; junction bases left unmatched: 10. Per germline, CDR1 MNHEY and CDR2 SMNVEV (reference sequence). The CDR3, as DNA: TGTGCCAGCAGTTCTTCAGCGGGAGAAAAGACCTACGAGCAGTACTTC. It encodes CASSSSAGEKTYEQYF.